The 9 T cell receptor beta chains below all came from one sample that was sequenced in a study of beta chain features in type 1 diabetes. Notes on the study in general: Moderate yet significant TCRB CDR3 shortening was seen in Type 1 diabetes patients in all four CD4+ subsets.

Every bit of the isolated RNA underwent reverse transcription, so sequencing read expressed TCRB transcripts. Data came from immunoSEQ multiplex PCR; TCRdb stores just in-frame clones and leaves some out. The top ten clones hold more than 0.015% of a sample with about 280,000 clones, 14% to 15% of them seen once. These receptors' targets are unknown. The sample taken for sequencing was naive CD4+ T cells from blood. The receptors originated from a man younger than 30 with type 1 diabetes.

The chain is built from TRBV27 and TRBJ2-3; D is possibly TRBD2 (6 bases). There are 13 residues in the CDR3. V lost 6 bases and J lost 8, with 15 bases in between. Germline V CDR1 and CDR2: MNHEY, SMNVEV (reference sequence). This CDR3 reads CASSSGRGGTQYF. Written as DNA, the CDR3 is TGTGCCAGCAGCTCCGGGAGAGGCGGTACGCAGTATTTT.

This clone was observed a few times. The chain employs TRBV28 and TRBJ1-1; 9 nucleotides match TRBD1. J lost 1 base, V lost 4 bases, and 7 bases had no gene match. This CDR3 is 16 amino acids long. The V gene's germline CDR1 is MDHEN and CDR2 SYDVKM. Here the CDR3 DNA reads TGTGCCAGCAGTTCGGACAGGGGTAGGTGGAACACTGAAGCTTTCTTT. Protein: CASSSDRGRWNTEAFF. Based on the CDR3 plus reference TRBV28 and TRBJ1-1, the full variable domain is DVKVTQSSRYLVKRTGEKVFLECVQDMDHENMFWYRQDPGLGLRLIYFSYDVKMKEKGDIPEGYSVSREKKERFSLILESASTNQTSMYLCASSSDRGRWNTEAFFGQGTRLTVV.

The chain is built from TRBV7-2 and TRBJ2-2; 11 nucleotides agree with TRBD2. V was pared by 5 bases and J by 8 bases, with 10 bases of the junction left unmatched. This CDR3 has 16 amino acids. Germline V CDR1 and CDR2: SGHTA, FQGNSA. The CDR3 here is CASSPRLAGPGGELFF. CDR3 coding DNA: TGTGCCAGCAGCCCAAGACTAGCGGGGCCGGGAGGGGAGCTGTTTTTT. The complete variable domain, with remaining parts taken from reference TRBV7-2 and TRBJ2-2, reads GAGVSQSPSNKVTEKGKDVELRCDPISGHTALYWYRQSLGQGLEFLIYFQGNSAPDKSGLPSDRFSAERTGGSVSTLTIQRTQQEDSAVYLCASSPRLAGPGGELFFGEGSRLTVL.

This chain joins TRBV7-2 and TRBJ1-2; TRBD1 might be the D (5 bases). The CDR3 is made up of 15 amino acids. Trimming removed 0 bases from V and 4 bases from J, with 12 bases in between. The V gene's germline CDR1 is SGHTA and CDR2 FQGNSA. CDR3 residues: CASSLAPGLGYGYTF. As DNA, the CDR3 is TGTGCCAGCAGCTTAGCTCCAGGGTTGGGCTATGGCTACACCTTC.

The V gene is TRBV30, the J gene TRBJ2-2, with TRBD1 matching 8 bases. The CDR3 contains 15 residues. Germline loops: CDR1 GTSNPN, CDR2 SVGIG (reference sequence). The V gene end was trimmed by 8 bases and the J gene end by 1 base; junction bases not matched to a gene: 9. The DNA of the CDR3 is TGTGCCGGCACAGGGGGACCGCTGAACACCGGGGAGCTGTTTTTT. Amino acid sequence: CAGTGGPLNTGELFF.

The rearrangement joins TRBV19 to TRBJ2-1; 9 nucleotides line up with TRBD2. This CDR3 region has 15 residues. Trimming cost V 1 base and J 9 bases; bases outside gene matches: 7. Per germline, CDR1 LNHDA and CDR2 SQIVND (reference sequence). DNA for the CDR3: TGTGCCAGTAGTATAGCAGCGGGAGGTACGGTTGAGCAGTTCTTC. Encoded protein: CASSIAAGGTVEQFF.

This clone turned up a few times. One end of the junction does not line up with germline, which may come from a read error. The chain has TRBV28 and TRBJ2-3, with 8 bases lining up with TRBD2. The CDR3 covers 16 residues. Germline loops: CDR1 MDHEN, CDR2 SYDVKM. The CDR3 DNA reads as TGTGCCAGCAGTTTCAGGACTAGCCTTACGCAGATGAGGTATCGTTTT. It is translated as CASSFRTSLTQMRYRF.

The genes are TRBV9 and TRBJ2-5; weak D call: TRBD1 (7 bases). CDR1 is SGDLS, CDR2 YYNGEE, per germline. V was cut by 4 bases and J by 4 bases, with 17 bases left in between. The CDR3 contains 15 residues. The CDR3 DNA reads as TGTGCCAGCAGCCTCGTTTCAGGGGGGAGAGAGACCCAGTACTTC. Translating gives CASSLVSGGRETQYF.

The chain links TRBV19 to TRBJ1-1; 11 nucleotides match TRBD1. The CDR3 is 16 amino acids. Germline V gene data show CDR1 as LNHDA and CDR2 as SQIVND (reference sequence). Unmatched junction bases numbered 10, after V lost 5 bases and J lost 5 bases. CDR3: CASSARDRGIETEAFF. In DNA, the CDR3 is TGTGCCAGTAGTGCCCGGGACAGGGGGATAGAGACTGAAGCTTTCTTT.